This T cell receptor (beta chain) stems from a study of cytotoxic CD8 clonotypes in ibrutinib-treated CLL. In the study overall: The study recorded mean values of about 260,000 productive templates and approximately 94,000 productive rearrangements per sample.

On this clone itself: Its antigen is as yet unknown.

Profiled with immunoSEQ multiplex PCR; TCRdb holds only in-frame clones, not every one. The table records 20,000 to 30,000 clones, 65% to 80% of them present only once. Whole-study findings and limits: Timing of sampling differed between sustained-remission and progressing patients. At baseline, clonality was higher than in age-matched healthy donors and correlated with CD8+ counts.

The V gene's germline CDR1 is SGHDT and CDR2 YYEEEE. V was pared by 0 bases and J by 2 bases, with 3 bases of the junction left unmatched. The CDR3 length is 15 residues. The clonotype originates from a human donor with chronic lymphocytic leukemia. V and J are TRBV5-6 and TRBJ2-3, with TRBD1 identical over 7 bases. The specimen comprised PBMCs, sampled after 12 months of ibrutinib treatment. The CDR3 bases are TGTGCCAGCAGCTTGGTAGGGGGCCACACAGATACGCAGTATTTT. Amino acids: CASSLVGGHTDTQYF.